This T cell receptor (beta chain) came from a study of vaccination and CD4 T cells after COVID-19. Study overall: A median of approximately 75 days (range 14 to 241) separated dose two from the taking of post-vaccine samples. Overlapping SARS-CoV-2, HCoV-NL63, HCoV-OC43 and HCoV-229E spike peptides were used to stimulate cells.

Sequence data for DNA of cultured CD4+ T cells were generated by the Oncomine TCR Beta short-read assay. Investigators isolated genomic DNA from cultured CD4+ T cells. One entry per CDR3 protein, called by TCRdb with MiXCR from the PCR reads. The sample has more than 9,500 distinct CDR3 sequences, about 50% seen once. V was clipped by 2 bases and J by 2 bases, with 12 bases between them. CDR3 length: 15 residues. Germline V gene sequence: CDR1 LNHDA, CDR2 SQIVND (reference sequence). This sample's treatment: approximately 9-day PBMC culture with coronavirus spike peptide pools or control peptides (ViraFEST assay). After culture for about ten days, isolation of CD4+ T cells was performed by negative selection. This clonotype was detected only a few times. Its antigen is undetermined.

The TCR sequence derives from a human donor who had recovered from COVID-19. The chain uses TRBV19 and TRBJ1-1; D gene unclear. The sample comprised CD4+ T cells from blood, cultured in vitro. CDR3 in DNA: TGTGCCAGTAGTATAAATGGACCGATAAACACTGAAGCTTTCTTT. Protein sequence: CASSINGPINTEAFF.